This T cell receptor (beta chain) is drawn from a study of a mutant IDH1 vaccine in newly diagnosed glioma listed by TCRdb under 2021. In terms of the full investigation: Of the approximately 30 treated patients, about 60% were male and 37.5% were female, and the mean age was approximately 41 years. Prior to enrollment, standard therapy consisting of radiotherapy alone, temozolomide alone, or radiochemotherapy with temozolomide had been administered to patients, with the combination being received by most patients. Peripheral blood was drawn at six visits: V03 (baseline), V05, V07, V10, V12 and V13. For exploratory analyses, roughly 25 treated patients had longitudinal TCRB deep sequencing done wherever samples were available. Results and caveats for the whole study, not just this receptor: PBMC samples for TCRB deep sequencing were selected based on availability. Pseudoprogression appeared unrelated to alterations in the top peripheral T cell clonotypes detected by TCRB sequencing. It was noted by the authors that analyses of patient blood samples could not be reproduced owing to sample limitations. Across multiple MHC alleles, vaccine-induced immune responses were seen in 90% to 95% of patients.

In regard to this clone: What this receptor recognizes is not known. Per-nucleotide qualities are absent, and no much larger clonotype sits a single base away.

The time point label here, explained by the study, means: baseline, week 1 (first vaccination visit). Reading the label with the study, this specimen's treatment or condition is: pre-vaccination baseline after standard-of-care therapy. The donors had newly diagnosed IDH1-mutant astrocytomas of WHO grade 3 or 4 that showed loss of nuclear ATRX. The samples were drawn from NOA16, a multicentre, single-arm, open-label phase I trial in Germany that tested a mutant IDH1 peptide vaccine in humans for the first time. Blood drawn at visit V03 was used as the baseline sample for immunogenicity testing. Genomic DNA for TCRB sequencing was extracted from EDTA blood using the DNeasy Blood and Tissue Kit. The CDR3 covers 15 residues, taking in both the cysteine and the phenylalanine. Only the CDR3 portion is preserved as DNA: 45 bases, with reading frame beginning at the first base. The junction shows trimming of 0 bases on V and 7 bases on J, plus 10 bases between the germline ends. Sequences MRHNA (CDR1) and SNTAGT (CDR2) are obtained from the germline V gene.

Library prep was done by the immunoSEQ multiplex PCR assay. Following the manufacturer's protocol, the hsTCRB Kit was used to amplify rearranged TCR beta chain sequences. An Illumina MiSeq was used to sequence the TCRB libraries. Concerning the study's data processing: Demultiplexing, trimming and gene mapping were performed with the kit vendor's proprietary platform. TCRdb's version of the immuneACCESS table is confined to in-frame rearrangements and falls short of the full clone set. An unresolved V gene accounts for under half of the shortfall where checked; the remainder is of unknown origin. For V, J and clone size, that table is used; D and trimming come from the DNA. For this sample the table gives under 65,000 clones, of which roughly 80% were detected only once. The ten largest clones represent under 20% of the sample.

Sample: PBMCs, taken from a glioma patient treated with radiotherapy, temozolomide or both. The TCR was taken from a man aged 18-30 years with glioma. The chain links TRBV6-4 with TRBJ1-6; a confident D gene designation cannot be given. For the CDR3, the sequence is CASSDSLGINSPLHF. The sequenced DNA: TGTGCCAGCAGTGACTCCTTAGGGATCAATTCACCCCTCCACTTT.